The rows below give T cell receptor beta chains drawn from one sample of a study of T cell changes during pregnancy in multiple sclerosis. Clones were read by immunoSEQ multiplex PCR, and TCRdb kept only the in-frame ones, dropping some. Of nearly 60,000 clones listed, about 90% are singletons. This material consisted of CD4+ T cells from peripheral blood mononuclear cells, taken after pregnancy. These receptor sequences come from a female donor in good health, enrolled as a control in a pregnancy study. The CDR3 runs from the conserved cysteine through the conserved F or W. The order of the fields is V gene, CDR3 length, J gene, clone size, D gene, CDR3 protein. D genes are given only for firm matches. Part of the rows lack a size; the others show once, few, many or a class for expanded clones.

>TRBV18|13|TRBJ1-5|NA|TRBD1
CASTGQENQPQHF
>TRBV30|14|TRBJ2-2|NA|NA
CAWRTLGGTGELFF
>TRBV11-3|16|TRBJ1-2|medium-sized|NA
CASSLEGRGGDYGYTF
>TRBV6-5|11|TRBJ2-7|NA|TRBD1
CATGQTYEQYF
>TRBV4-2|15|TRBJ2-2|few|NA
CASSQANTYTGELFF
>TRBV13|16|TRBJ1-6|NA|NA
CASSIPSGDGDSPLHF
>TRBV19|13|TRBJ1-1|NA|NA
CASSIDRDTEAFF
>TRBV9|16|TRBJ1-2|NA|TRBD1
CASSVTPGQHSYGYTF
>TRBV19|16|TRBJ2-7|NA|TRBD1
CASSSRGQRSSYEQYF
>TRBV30|14|TRBJ1-1|NA|NA
CAWSVGQGNTEAFF
>TRBV19|15|TRBJ2-2|NA|TRBD1
CASSSLDRGSRELFF
>TRBV11-3|13|TRBJ2-7|NA|NA
CASALRGGYEQYF
>TRBV5-6|12|TRBJ1-1|NA|NA
CASSLARAGAFF
>TRBV2|18|TRBJ2-5|NA|TRBD1
CASTPGQRVGPRQETQYF
>TRBV27|15|TRBJ2-1|few|NA
CASSATGSSYNEQFF
>TRBV5-4|14|TRBJ1-6|NA|NA
CASSFPGENSPLHF
>TRBV18|15|TRBJ2-5|NA|TRBD1
CASSQTGASPETQYF
>TRBV30|14|TRBJ1-2|NA|TRBD1
CAWKGGTGGLGYTF
>TRBV6-5|15|TRBJ2-3|NA|TRBD2
CASSWGGGGGDTQYF
>TRBV9|16|TRBJ1-1|NA|NA
CASSVDEAFMNTEAFF
>TRBV5-1|13|TRBJ2-7|NA|TRBD1
CASSVSGQNEQYF
>TRBV9|14|TRBJ2-3|NA|NA
CASSVTGTTDTQYF
>TRBV4-3|17|TRBJ1-2|NA|TRBD1
CASSQDSAGQGLAGYTF
>TRBV6-8|16|TRBJ1-1|NA|NA
CASSSRFGGTWTEAFF
>TRBV5-1|17|TRBJ1-3|NA|TRBD1
CASSLVAQGASGNTIYF